This T cell receptor beta chain comes out of a study of Graves' ophthalmopathy and Graves' hyperthyroidism. Scientists amplified the TCR beta CDR3 regions from RNA transcripts. The library came from an HTBI-primed first-round RT-PCR and a second-round multiplex PCR. One entry per CDR3 protein results from TCRdb running MiXCR on the multiplex PCR reads. The repertoire includes fewer than 650,000 distinct CDR3 sequences, about 20% of them detected once, and approximately 6.9% sits in the top ten. The authors defined stable hyperthyroidism as no ophthalmopathy within 18 months of follow-up. The PBMC fraction was derived from around 10 ml of fresh peripheral blood. This clonotype appeared a single time. Its antigen is undetermined. General study findings and limits: Most expanded clonotypes from thyroid (those above 0.001 frequency) were also found in blood. For predicting ophthalmopathy progression, the model had approximately 70% sensitivity and under 85% specificity.

Source material: peripheral blood. The TCR was taken from a woman aged 18-35 years with stable Graves' hyperthyroidism. Some clones in this sample may be carry-over from other donors' samples.

This chain's CDR3 is CASIRQMGGQETQYF. The CDR3 nucleotides are TGTGCCAGCATCCGACAAATGGGGGGACAAGAGACCCAGTACTTC. The chain recombines TRBV12-3 or TRBV12-4 with TRBJ2-5, with D perhaps matching TRBD2 (6 bases). This CDR3 is 15 amino acids long. Trimming pared 7 bases from V and 2 bases from J, leaving 17 bases between.